This T cell receptor (beta chain) derives from a study of STAT5B mutations in CD4+ large granular lymphocyte leukemia. Study conclusions and caveats: Higher CD4+ than CD8+ T-LGLL clonality might reflect small sample size.

This clone occurred once. What it binds is unknown. The survey-level immunoSEQ assay was used. TCRdb's table, derived via immunoSEQ multiplex PCR, lists solely in-frame clones and lacks some. The sample lists about 46,000 clones; 65% to 85% were seen once. V shed 1 base and J shed 4 bases, with 14 bases lying between them. The CDR3 is made up of 15 amino acids. CDR1 SGHTA and CDR2 FQGNSA come from the germline V gene. This clonotype originated in a human donor in good health. Sequenced input: CD4+ T cells from blood buffy coats. J is TRBJ2-7 and V is TRBV7-2, with D tentatively TRBD1 (6 bases). CDR3 region: CASSLVSTGSYEQYF. CDR3 sequence (DNA): TGTGCCAGCAGCTTAGTGTCTACAGGGTCTTACGAGCAGTACTTC.